This TCR beta chain was obtained from a study of cytomegalovirus exposure and HLA in healthy donors (dated by TCRdb to the late 2010s). In terms of the full investigation: An earlier analysis of around 600 of the donors reported 250 to 300 Gb of sequence data and 100 million to 140 million unique TCR beta sequences from some 180 million T cells. Roughly 300 gigabases of sequencing data and approximately 92 million unique TCR sequences made up an early release that covered fewer than 650 HLA-typed donors. Of the roughly 410 genotyped donors, less than 90% were placed in the genetic ancestry cluster associated with self-reported Caucasian donors. The study was designed to test whether signatures of past pathogen exposure could be identified by cataloging public T cell receptors. The T cell repertoires of 550 to 850 subjects were profiled by immunosequencing and related to cytomegalovirus serostatus. A separate validation cohort of approximately 120 different subjects was used in addition to the roughly 720-subject first cohort. The study combined high-throughput TCR immunosequencing, statistical association of individual TCRs with disease status, and machine learning to predict cytomegalovirus infection status. To study patterns of TCR occurrence, a later analysis re-analyzed previously published TCR beta repertoires from several hundred donors and added high-resolution HLA genotyping. Rather than using new phenotypic data, the later analysis identified candidate immune exposures from TCR beta sequences and from how often those sequences occurred across donors. In an earlier analysis of 587 of the donors, high-throughput TCR beta sequencing was used to judge whether each TCR beta V gene segment behaved as functional or pseudogenic. Donor age, sex, ethnicity and CMV serostatus were compiled alongside the repertoire data. A later genetic analysis used genome-wide SNP genotypes for about 65% of the roughly 670 donors, treating that subset as a discovery cohort. All discovery cohort repertoires had been generated using a single sequencing platform. Class I and class II HLA loci were covered by the typing at four-digit resolution. Typing coverage varied by locus: 629-630 donors for A, B, C, DRB1 and DQB1; roughly 510 for DQA1; more than 600 for DPA1; approximately 470 for DPB1. Four to six DR-DQ haplotypes were handled as single units for association and clustering, since linkage in the cohort was strong. Among around 400 genotyped donors of the cohort, an average of approximately 200,000 unique TCR beta nucleotide sequences was sequenced per donor, of which 15% to 20% were non-productive. Overall results and qualifications from the work: The authors suggested that the approach could potentially be generalized to other disease states and immunological phenotypes. Because HLA typing was missing for some donors at each locus, association tests included only the typed subset. The earlier analysis of 587 of the donors excluded 15 to 20 rarely observed V segments, including chromosome 9 orphons, because counts were too low. A cluster of highly shared sequence variants was judged likely to be a technical artifact of the sequencing pipeline. Linkage disequilibrium might explain the correlated functional status among segregating V segments, but an unknown experimental factor could not be excluded. For the cohort, immune exposure information was limited to CMV serostatus. In a later genetic analysis, fewer N-insertions in productive TCRs were reported among donors in an Asian-associated ancestry cluster than the approximately 710-donor mean. Some IMGT-functional V segments, including TRBV6-2 and TRBV6-3, could not be distinguished by the 87-base-pair reads and were therefore excluded. In both the original and validation cohorts, the classifier was reported to diagnose cytomegalovirus status with high specificity and sensitivity. Sequencing depth was assumed to be roughly uniform across donors in the presence/absence analyses, though that assumption may not hold. A further reported finding was that TCR beta sequences accurately predicted the HLA-A and HLA-B alleles for most subjects in the first cohort. This cohort had only TCR beta chains sequenced, and the lack of alpha or paired-chain data limited which features could be detected. Most TCR sequences were seen in very few donors, while some public TCRs were found in many individuals. Compared with equally common non-associated chains, HLA-associated TCR beta chains in a later analysis were more clonally expanded and had lower generation probabilities. The study listed 150 to 200 TCR beta chains as associated with cytomegalovirus. A few of the identified cytomegalovirus-associated TCR beta chains were confirmed in vitro to be specific for cytomegalovirus antigens. A later analysis found that most CMV-associated TCR beta chains appeared HLA-restricted, with HLA associations seemingly driven largely by CMV exposure. In an earlier analysis of under 600 of the donors, most TCR beta V segments were observed in productive rearrangements about 87% or about 30% of the time, broadly matching IMGT annotations. Specific HLA alleles were associated with 15,000 to 20,000 TCR beta sequences at a false discovery rate of 0.05 in a later analysis. According to a later analysis, TCR association rates differed among HLA loci, with DRB1 alleles showing the most associated TCRs and HLA-C alleles showing the fewest. In a later analysis, several top co-occurrence clusters were reported to appear linked to parvovirus B19, influenza, CMV and Epstein-Barr virus. An association between a missense DCLRE1C variant and V-gene and J-gene trimming of TCR beta chains was found in a later genetic analysis and replicated in an independent cohort. Strong co-occurrence of HLA alleles, especially DR and DQ, made assigning TCR associations to individual alleles difficult.

A word on this clone: The antigen this receptor binds is unknown. The record has no base qualities; no much larger clone is one base away.

V loses 4 bases at its end and J loses 5 bases; junction bases beyond the gene matches: 7. The CDR3 measures 15 amino acids from cysteine to phenylalanine. The CDR3 DNA has 45 bases and is translated from base 1. Taken from the germline V gene, the CDR1 and CDR2 loops are LGHNA and YSLEER. The cohort consisted of 600 to 750 healthy bone marrow donors. At the time of sampling, every cohort member was nominally healthy, though immune exposures that went unrecorded were likely present. The donor tested CMV seropositive, placing the donor among the 289 seropositive members of the cohort. Each donor provided a peripheral blood sample, and peripheral blood mononuclear cells were used for TCR beta sequencing. The Qiagen DNeasy Blood Extraction Kit was used to extract genomic DNA from the blood cell samples. The method behind the library was the immunoSEQ multiplex PCR assay. For the multiplex PCR, a mixture combining 60 forward primers for TCR Vbeta segments and 13 reverse primers for TCR Jbeta segments was used. A multiplex PCR assay on genomic DNA amplified the CDR3 region of rearranged TCR beta genes. The amplified TCR beta libraries were sequenced on the Illumina HiSeq System as 87-base-pair reads. Per the source publication's procedure: Across the roughly 640 repertoires, a later analysis counted some 80 million unique TCR beta chains, some 11 million of which were shared by at least two donors. Raw reads were error-corrected and collapsed into unique sequences by a nearest-neighbor algorithm in which closely related sequences were merged to remove PCR and sequencing errors. V, D and J gene segments were assigned by aligning CDR3 sequences to IMGT reference sequences. For a sequence to be retained, at least a six-nucleotide match to both a V gene segment and a J gene segment was required. A rearrangement was called productive if the CDR3 had no stop codons and remained in frame with V and J, and every other rearrangement was called non-productive. CDR3 was defined according to IMGT convention as the region running from the second conserved V-encoded cysteine to the conserved J-encoded phenylalanine. The earlier analysis of roughly 590 of the donors excluded sequences that lacked an unambiguous match to a single V gene segment. In an earlier analysis of approximately 590 of the donors, a V segment was called functional when productive rearrangements were above 56.7%, and segregating when the standard deviation between donors exceeded 5%. A statistical classification framework was built to diagnose cytomegalovirus status from the catalog of TCR beta chain sequences. In a later analysis, TCR nucleotide sequences were compared against IMGT/GENE-DB human TR gene sequences so that V and J genes could be assigned. The TCRdist pipeline was used in a later analysis to assign CDR3 sequences and most-parsimonious VDJ recombination scenarios. In a later analysis, each TCR beta chain was defined by its CDR3 amino acid sequence together with its V-gene family, and reads without a unique V-gene family were excluded. As a way to deal with suspected cross-contamination and a sequencing artifact, a later analysis dropped 450 to 700 nucleotide sequences that were highly shared and had low generation probability. In a later analysis, a clonal expansion index was calculated for each public chain from normalized within-repertoire ranks of inferred template counts. In a later analysis, generation probabilities were computed with a VDJ recombination model fitted to out-of-frame rearrangements, and the resulting probabilities were checked against IGoR. In a later analysis, hypergeometric tests were used to score TCR-TCR, TCR-HLA and TCR-CMV co-occurrence, with a repertoire-size bias correction applied to TCR pairs. To estimate false discovery rates, a later analysis permuted the HLA or CMV assignments 20 times. In a later analysis, co-occurring TCRs were grouped using DBSCAN, with TCRdist sequence similarity added in when clustering inside HLA-allele-positive subsets. Repertoires with fewer than 30,000 or more than 120,000 public chains, plus five repertoires with anomalous nucleotide sharing, were excluded from co-occurrence clustering. TCRdb obtained this table from immuneACCESS and retained in-frame rearrangements with V and J assigned. These tables miss some clones; where compared with another copy, unresolved V genes account for less than half of the shortfall, and the remainder is unexplained. V, J and clone size are those of that table, while D and trimming were read from the DNA. The sample contains around 160,000 clones, approximately 71% of them found a single time. 7.7% of the sample is in the top ten clones.

This chain joins TRBV4-3 to TRBJ2-1, and 8 junction bases match TRBD1. The receptor was isolated from a woman aged 40 to 50 in good health and CMV-seropositive. The material sequenced was PBMCs. The nucleotides are TGCGCCAGCAGCCGCACAGGGGGAATGGACAATGAGCAGTTCTTC. It is translated as CASSRTGGMDNEQFF.